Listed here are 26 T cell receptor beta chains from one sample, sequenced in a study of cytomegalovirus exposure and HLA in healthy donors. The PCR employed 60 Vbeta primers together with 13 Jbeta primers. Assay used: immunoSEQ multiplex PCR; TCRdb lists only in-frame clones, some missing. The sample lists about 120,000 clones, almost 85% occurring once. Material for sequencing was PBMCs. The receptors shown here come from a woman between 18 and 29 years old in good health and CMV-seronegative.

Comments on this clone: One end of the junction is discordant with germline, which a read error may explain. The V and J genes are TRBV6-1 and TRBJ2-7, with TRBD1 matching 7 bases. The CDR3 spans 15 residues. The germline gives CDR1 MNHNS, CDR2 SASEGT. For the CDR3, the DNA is TGTGCCAGCAGAGAAGAGGACAGGCTGAGAAGCGAGCAGTACTTC. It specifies CASREEDRLRSEQYF.

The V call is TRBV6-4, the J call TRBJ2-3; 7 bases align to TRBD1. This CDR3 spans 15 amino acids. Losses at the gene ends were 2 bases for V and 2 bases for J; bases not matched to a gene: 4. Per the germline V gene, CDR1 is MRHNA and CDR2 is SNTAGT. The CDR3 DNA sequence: TGTGCCAGCAGTGACAGGACAGGTCCCACAGATACGCAGTATTTT. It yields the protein CASSDRTGPTDTQYF.

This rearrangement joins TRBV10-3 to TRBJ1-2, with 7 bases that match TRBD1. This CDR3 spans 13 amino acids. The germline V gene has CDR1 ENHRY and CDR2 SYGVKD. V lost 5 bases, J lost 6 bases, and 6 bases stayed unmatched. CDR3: CAISPTGKDGYTF. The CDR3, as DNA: TGTGCCATCAGTCCGACAGGGAAAGATGGCTACACCTTC.

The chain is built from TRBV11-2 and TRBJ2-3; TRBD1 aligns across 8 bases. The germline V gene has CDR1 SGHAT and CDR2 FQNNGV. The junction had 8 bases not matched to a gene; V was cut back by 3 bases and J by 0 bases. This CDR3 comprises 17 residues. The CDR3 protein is CASSFGPTGASTDTQYF. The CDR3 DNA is TGTGCCAGCAGCTTTGGTCCGACAGGGGCTAGCACAGATACGCAGTATTTT.

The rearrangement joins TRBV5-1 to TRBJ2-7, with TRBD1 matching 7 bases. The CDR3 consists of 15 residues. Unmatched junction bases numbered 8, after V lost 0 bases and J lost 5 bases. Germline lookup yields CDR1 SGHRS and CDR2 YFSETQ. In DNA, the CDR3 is TGCGCCAGCAGCTTGGGGAACAGGGGCGGTAACGAGCAGTACTTC. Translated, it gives CASSLGNRGGNEQYF. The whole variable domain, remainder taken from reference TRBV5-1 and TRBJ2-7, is KAGVTQTPRYLIKTRGQQVTLSCSPISGHRSVSWYQQTPGQGLQFLFEYFSETQRNKGNFPGRFSGRQFSNSRSEMNVSTLELGDSALYLCASSLGNRGGNEQYFGPGTRLTVT.

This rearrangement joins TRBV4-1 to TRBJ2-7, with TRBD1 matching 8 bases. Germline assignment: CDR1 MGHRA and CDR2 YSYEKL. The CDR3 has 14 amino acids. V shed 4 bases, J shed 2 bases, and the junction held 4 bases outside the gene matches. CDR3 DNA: TGCGCCAGCAGCCCCCAGGGGGCGACCTACGAGCAGTACTTC. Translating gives CASSPQGATYEQYF.

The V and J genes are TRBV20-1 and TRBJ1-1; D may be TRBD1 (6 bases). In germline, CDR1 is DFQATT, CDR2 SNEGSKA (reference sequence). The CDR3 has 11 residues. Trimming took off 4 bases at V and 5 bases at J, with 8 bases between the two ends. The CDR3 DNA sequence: TGCAGTGCTACGAGGGGGACTGAAGCTTTCTTT. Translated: CSATRGTEAFF.

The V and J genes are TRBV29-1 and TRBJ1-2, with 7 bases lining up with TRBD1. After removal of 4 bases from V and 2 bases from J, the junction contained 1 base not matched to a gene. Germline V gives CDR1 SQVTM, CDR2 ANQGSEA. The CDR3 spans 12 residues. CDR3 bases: TGCAGCGTTGGGGGACAGAACTATGGCTACACCTTC. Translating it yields CSVGGQNYGYTF.

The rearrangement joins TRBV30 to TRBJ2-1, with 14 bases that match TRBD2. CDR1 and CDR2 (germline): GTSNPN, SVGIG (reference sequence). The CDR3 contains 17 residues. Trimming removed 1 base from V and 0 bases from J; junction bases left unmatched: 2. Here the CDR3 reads CAWSGTSGGSSYNEQFF. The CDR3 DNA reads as TGTGCCTGGAGTGGGACTAGCGGGGGGTCCTCCTACAATGAGCAGTTCTTC.

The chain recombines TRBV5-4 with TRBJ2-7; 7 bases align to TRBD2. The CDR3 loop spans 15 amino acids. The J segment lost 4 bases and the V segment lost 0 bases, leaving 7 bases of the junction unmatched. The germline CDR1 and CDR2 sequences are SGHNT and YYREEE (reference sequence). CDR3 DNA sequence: TGTGCCAGCAGCTTGGGGGGGGGAGGGAAGTACGAGCAGTACTTC. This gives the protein CASSLGGGGKYEQYF.

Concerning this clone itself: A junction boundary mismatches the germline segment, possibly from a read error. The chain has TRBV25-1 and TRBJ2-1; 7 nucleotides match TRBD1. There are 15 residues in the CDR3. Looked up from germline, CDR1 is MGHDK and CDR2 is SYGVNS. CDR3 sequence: CASSGRTGSYNEQLF. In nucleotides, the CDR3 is TGTGCCAGCAGTGGGAGGACAGGTTCCTACAATGAGCAGCTCTTC.

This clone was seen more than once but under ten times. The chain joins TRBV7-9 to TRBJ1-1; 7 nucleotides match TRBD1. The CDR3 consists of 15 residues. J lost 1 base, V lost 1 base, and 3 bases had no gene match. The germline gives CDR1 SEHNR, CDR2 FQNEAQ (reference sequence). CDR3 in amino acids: CASSLEGTANTEAFF. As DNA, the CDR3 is TGTGCCAGCAGCTTAGAAGGGACAGCGAACACTGAAGCTTTCTTT. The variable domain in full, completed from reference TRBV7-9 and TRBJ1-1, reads DTGVSQNPRHKITKRGQNVTFRCDPISEHNRLYWYRQTLGQGPEFLTYFQNEAQLEKSRLLSDRFSAERPKGSFSTLEIQRTEQGDSAMYLCASSLEGTANTEAFFGQGTRLTVV.

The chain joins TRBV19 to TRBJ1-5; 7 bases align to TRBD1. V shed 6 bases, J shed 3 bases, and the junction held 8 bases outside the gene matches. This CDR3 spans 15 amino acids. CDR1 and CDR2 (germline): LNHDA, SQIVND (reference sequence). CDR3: CASSLGGTANQPQHF. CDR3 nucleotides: TGTGCCAGTAGCCTAGGGGGGACAGCCAATCAGCCCCAGCATTTT.

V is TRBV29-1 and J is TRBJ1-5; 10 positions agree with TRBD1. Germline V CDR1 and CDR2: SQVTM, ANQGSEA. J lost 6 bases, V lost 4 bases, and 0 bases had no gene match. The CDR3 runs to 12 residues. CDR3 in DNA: TGCAGCGTTGGGACAGGGGGTCAGCCCCAGCATTTT. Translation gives CSVGTGGQPQHF.

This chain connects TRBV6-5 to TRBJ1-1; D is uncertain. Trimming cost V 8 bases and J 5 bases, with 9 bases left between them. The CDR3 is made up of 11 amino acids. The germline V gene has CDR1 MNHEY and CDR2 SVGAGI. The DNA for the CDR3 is TGTGCCAGCCTGTCGGTTACTGAAGCTTTCTTT. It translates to CASLSVTEAFF.

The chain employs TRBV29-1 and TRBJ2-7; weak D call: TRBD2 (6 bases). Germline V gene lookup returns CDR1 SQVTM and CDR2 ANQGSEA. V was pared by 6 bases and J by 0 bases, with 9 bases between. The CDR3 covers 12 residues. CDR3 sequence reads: CSVYGSSYEQYF. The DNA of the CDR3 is TGCAGCGTATACGGGAGCTCCTACGAGCAGTACTTC.

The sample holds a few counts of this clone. CDR3 coding DNA: TGTGCCAGCAGTTACGACAGAACCTTTGGGGCCAACGTCCTGACTTTC. It specifies CASSYDRTFGANVLTF. This chain links TRBV6-5 with TRBJ2-6; D may be TRBD1 (5 bases). The CDR3 sequence is 16 residues long. Trimming took 2 bases from V and 3 from J, leaving 11 bases between them. Germline assignment: CDR1 MNHEY and CDR2 SVGAGI.

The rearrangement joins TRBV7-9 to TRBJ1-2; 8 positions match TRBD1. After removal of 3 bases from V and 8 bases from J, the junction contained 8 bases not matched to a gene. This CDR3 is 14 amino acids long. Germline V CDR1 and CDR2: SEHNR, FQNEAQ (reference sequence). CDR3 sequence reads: CASSFSQGAQGYTF. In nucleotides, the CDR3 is TGTGCCAGCAGCTTTAGTCAGGGGGCGCAAGGCTACACCTTC.

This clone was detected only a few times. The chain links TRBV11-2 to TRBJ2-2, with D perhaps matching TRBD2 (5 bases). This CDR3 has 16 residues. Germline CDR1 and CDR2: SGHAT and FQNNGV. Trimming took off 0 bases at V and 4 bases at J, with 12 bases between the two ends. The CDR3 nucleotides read TGTGCCAGCAGCTTAGATTTAGGGAGAGTCACCGGGGAGCTGTTTTTT. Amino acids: CASSLDLGRVTGELFF.

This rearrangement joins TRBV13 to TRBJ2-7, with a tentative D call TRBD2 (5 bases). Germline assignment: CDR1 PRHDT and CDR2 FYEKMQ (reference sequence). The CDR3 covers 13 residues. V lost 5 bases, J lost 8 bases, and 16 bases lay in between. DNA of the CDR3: TGTGCCAGCAGCCCCCCCCACGGGGTTAAGCAGTACTTC. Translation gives CASSPPHGVKQYF.

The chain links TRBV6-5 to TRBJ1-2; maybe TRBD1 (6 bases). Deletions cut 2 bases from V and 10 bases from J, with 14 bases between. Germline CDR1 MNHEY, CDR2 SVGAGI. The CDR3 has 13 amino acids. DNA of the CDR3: TGTGCCAGCAGTTACGGACCACAGGGACCCTACACCTTC. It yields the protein CASSYGPQGPYTF.

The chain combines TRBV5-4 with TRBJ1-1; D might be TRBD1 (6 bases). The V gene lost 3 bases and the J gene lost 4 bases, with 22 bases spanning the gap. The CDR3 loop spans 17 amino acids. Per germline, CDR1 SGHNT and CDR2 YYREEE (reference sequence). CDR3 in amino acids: CASSSPVGAGESTEAFF. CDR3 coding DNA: TGTGCCAGCAGCTCACCGGTCGGGGCAGGGGAAAGCACTGAAGCTTTCTTT.

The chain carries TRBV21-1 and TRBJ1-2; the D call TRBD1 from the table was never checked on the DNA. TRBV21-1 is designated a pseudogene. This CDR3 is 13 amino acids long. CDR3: CASTKERGRGYTF. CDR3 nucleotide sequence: TGTGCCAGCACCAAAGAAAGGGGAAGGGGCTACACCTTC.

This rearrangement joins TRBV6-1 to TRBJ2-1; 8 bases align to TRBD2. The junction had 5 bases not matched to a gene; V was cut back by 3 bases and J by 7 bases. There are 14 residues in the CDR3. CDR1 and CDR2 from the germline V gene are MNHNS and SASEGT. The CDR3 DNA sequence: TGTGCCAGCAGTGAGGGGACTAGAGGGAATGAGCAGTTCTTC. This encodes CASSEGTRGNEQFF.

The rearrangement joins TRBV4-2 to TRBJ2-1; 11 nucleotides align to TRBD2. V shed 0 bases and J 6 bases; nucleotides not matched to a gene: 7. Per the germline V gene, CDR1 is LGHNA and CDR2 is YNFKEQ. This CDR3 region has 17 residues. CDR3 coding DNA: TGTGCCAGCAGCCAAGATATATTAGCGGGGGGGCCCAATGAGCAGTTCTTC. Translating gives CASSQDILAGGPNEQFF.

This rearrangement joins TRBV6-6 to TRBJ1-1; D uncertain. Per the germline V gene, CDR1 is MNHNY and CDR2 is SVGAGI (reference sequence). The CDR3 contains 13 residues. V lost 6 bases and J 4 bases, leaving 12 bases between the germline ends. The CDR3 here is CASSLTEATEAFF. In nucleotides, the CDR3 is TGTGCCAGCAGCTTGACCGAGGCCACTGAAGCTTTCTTT.